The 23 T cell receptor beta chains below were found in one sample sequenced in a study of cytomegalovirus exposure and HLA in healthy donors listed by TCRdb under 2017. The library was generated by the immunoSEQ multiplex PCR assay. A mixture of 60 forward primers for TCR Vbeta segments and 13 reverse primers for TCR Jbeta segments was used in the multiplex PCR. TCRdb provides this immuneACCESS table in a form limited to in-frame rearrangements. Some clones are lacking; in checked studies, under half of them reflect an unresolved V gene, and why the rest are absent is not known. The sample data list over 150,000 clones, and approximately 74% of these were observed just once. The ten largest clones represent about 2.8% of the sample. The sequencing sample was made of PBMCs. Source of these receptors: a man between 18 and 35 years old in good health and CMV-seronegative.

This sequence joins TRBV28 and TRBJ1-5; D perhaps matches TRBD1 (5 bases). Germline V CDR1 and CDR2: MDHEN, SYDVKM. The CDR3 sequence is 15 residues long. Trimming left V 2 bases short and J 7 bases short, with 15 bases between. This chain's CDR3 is CASSLIGQGLQPQHF. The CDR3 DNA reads TGTGCCAGCAGTTTAATAGGGCAGGGACTACAGCCCCAGCATTTT. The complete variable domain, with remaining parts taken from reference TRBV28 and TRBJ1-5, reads DVKVTQSSRYLVKRTGEKVFLECVQDMDHENMFWYRQDPGLGLRLIYFSYDVKMKEKGDIPEGYSVSREKKERFSLILESASTNQTSMYLCASSLIGQGLQPQHFGDGTRLSIL.

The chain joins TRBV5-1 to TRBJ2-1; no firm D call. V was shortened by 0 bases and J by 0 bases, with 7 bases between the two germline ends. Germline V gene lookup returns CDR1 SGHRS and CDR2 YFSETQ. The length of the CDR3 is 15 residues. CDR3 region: CASSLEFLSYNEQFF. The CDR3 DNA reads TGCGCCAGCAGCTTGGAATTTCTCTCCTACAATGAGCAGTTCTTC.

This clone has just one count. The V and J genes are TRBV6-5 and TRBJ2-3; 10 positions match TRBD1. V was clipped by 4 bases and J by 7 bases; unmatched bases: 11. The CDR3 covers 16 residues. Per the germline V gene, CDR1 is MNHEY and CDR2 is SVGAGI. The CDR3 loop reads CASSSRRQGAVNTQYF. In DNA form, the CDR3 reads TGTGCCAGCAGTTCCCGTAGACAGGGGGCGGTAAATACGCAGTATTTT.

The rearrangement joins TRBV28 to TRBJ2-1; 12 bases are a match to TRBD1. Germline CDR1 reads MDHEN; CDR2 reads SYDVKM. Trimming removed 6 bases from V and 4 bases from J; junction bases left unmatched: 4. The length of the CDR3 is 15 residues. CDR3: CASRPGQGAYNEQFF. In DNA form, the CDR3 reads TGTGCCAGCAGGCCGGGACAGGGGGCATACAATGAGCAGTTCTTC.

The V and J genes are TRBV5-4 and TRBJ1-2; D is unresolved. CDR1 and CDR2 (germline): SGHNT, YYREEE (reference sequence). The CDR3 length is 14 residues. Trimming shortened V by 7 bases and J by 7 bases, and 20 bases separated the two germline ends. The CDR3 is CASRTPRAGGGYTF. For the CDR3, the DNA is TGTGCCAGCCGAACCCCTCGGGCAGGAGGTGGCTACACCTTC.

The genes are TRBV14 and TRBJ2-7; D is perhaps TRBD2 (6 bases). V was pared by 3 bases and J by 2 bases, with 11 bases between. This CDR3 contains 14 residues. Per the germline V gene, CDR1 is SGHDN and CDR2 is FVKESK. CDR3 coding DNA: TGTGCCAGCAGCCAGAATAGCGGACCCTACGAGCAGTACTTC. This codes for CASSQNSGPYEQYF. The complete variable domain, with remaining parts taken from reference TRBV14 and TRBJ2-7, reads EAGVTQFPSHSVIEKGQTVTLRCDPISGHDNLYWYRRVMGKEIKFLLHFVKESKQDESGMPNNRFLAERTGGTYSTLKVQPAELEDSGVYFCASSQNSGPYEQYFGPGTRLTVT.

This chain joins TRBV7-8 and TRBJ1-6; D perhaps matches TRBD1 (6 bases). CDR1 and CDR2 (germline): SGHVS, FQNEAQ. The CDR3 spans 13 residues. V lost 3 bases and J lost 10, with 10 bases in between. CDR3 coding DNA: TGTGCCAGCAGCTTCAGGGGTGGGTCACCCCTCCACTTT. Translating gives CASSFRGGSPLHF.

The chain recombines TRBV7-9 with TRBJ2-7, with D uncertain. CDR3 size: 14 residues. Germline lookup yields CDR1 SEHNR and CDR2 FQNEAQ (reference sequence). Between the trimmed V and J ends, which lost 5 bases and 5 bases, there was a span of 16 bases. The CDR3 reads CASSPPYHTDEQYF. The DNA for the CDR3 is TGTGCCAGCAGCCCCCCGTACCATACGGACGAGCAGTACTTC. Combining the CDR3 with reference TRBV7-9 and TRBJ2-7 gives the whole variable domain DTGVSQNPRHKITKRGQNVTFRCDPISEHNRLYWYRQTLGQGPEFLTYFQNEAQLEKSRLLSDRFSAERPKGSFSTLEIQRTEQGDSAMYLCASSPPYHTDEQYFGPGTRLTVT.

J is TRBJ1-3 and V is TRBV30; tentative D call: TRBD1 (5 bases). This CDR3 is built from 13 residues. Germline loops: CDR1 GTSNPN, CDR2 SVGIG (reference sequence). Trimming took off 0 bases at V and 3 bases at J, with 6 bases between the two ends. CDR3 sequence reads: CAWSVQVGNTIYF. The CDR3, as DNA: TGTGCCTGGAGTGTACAGGTTGGAAACACCATATATTTT.

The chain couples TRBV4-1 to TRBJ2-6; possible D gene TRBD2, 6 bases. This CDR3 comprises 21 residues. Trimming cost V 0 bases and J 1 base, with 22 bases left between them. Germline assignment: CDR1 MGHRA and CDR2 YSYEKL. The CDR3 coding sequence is TGCGCCAGCAGCCAAGAAGGATTATTCGGGACTGCCTATTCTGGGGCCAACGTCCTGACTTTC. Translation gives CASSQEGLFGTAYSGANVLTF.

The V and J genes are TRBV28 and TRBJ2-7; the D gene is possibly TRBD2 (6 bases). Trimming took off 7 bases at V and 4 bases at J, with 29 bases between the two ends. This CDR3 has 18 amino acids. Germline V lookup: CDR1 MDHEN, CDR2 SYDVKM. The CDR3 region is CASNGGLSGTVGVYEQYV. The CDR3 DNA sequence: TGTGCCAGCAACGGGGGTTTGTCAGGAACGGTGGGGGTTTACGAGCAGTACGTC.

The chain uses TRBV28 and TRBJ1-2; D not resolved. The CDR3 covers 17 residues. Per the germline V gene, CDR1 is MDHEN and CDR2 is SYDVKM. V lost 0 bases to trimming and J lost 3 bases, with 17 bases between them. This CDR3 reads CASSLWSRVGPDYGYTF. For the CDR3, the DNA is TGTGCCAGCAGTTTATGGAGTCGGGTGGGTCCGGACTATGGCTACACCTTC.

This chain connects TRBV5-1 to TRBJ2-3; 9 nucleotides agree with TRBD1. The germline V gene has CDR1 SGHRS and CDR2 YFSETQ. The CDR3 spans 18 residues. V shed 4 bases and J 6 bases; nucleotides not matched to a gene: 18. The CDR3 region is CASSPEEGQGIDTDTQYF. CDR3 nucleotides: TGCGCCAGCAGCCCCGAAGAGGGACAGGGAATAGATACCGATACGCAGTATTTT.

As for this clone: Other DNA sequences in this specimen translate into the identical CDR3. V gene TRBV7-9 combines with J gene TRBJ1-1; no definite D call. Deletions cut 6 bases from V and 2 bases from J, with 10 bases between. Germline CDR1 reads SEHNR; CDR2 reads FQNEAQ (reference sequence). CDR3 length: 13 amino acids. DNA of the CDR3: TGTGCCAGCAGTCTTGATACAAACACTGAAGCTTTCTTT. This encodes CASSLDTNTEAFF.

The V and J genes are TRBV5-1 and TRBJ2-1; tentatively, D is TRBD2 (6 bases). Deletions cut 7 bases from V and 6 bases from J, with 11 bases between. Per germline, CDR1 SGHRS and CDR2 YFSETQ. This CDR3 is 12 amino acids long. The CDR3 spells CASRGTGNEQFF. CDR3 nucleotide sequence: TGCGCCAGCCGGGGGACGGGCAATGAGCAGTTCTTC.

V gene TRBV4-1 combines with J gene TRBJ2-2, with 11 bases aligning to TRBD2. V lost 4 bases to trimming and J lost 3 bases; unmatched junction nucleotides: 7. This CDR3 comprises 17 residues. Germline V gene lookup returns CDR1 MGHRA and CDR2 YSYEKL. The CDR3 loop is CASSPLTLAGDTGELFF. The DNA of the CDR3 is TGCGCCAGCAGCCCCCTCACACTAGCGGGGGACACCGGGGAGCTGTTTTTT.

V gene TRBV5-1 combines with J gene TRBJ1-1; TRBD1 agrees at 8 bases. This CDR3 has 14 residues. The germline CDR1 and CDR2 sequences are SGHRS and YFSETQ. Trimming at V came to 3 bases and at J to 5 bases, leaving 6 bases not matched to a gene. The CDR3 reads CASSSYGQGTEAFF. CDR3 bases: TGCGCCAGCAGCTCTTATGGACAGGGAACTGAAGCTTTCTTT.

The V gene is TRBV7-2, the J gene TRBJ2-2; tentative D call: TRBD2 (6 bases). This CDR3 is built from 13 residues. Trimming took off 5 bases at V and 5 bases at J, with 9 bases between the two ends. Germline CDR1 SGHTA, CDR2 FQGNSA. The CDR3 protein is CASSPAGTGELFF. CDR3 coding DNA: TGTGCCAGCAGCCCGGCGGGAACCGGGGAGCTGTTTTTT.

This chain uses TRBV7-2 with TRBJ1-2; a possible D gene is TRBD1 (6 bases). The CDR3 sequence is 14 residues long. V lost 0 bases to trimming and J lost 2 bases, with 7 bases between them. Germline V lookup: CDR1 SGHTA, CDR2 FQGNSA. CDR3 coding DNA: TGTGCCAGCAGCTTAGCGGACAGAAACTATGGCTACACCTTC. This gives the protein CASSLADRNYGYTF. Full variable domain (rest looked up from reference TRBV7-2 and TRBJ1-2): GAGVSQSPSNKVTEKGKDVELRCDPISGHTALYWYRQSLGQGLEFLIYFQGNSAPDKSGLPSDRFSAERTGGSVSTLTIQRTQQEDSAVYLCASSLADRNYGYTFGSGTRLTVV.

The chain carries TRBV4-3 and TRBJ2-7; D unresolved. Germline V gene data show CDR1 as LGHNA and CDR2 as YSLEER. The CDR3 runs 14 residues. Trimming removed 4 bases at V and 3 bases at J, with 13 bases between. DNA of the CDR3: TGCGCCAGCAGCCCAGGTACGACCAGCTACGAGCAGTACTTC. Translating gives CASSPGTTSYEQYF.

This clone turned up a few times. The CDR3 nucleotides read TGTGCCAGCAGCCCTCTAGCGGGGGGGCCGGAGACCCAGTACTTC. Translation gives CASSPLAGGPETQYF. The rearrangement links TRBV6-1 to TRBJ2-5, with 12 bases matching TRBD2. Germline values: CDR1 MNHNS, CDR2 SASEGT. V trimming: 6 bases; J trimming: 5 bases; junction bases outside the gene matches: 7. The CDR3 contains 15 residues.

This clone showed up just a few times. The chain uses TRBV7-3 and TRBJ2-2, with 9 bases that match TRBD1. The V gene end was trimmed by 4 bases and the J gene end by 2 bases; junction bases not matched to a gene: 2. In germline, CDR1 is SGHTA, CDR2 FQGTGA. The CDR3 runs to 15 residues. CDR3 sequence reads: CASSSGQGNTGELFF. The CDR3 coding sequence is TGTGCCAGCAGCTCGGGACAGGGAAACACCGGGGAGCTGTTTTTT.

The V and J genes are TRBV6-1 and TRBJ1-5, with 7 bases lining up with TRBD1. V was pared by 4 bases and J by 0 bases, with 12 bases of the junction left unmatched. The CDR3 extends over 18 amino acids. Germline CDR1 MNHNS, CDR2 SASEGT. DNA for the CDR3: TGTGCCAGCAGTGGATCACCAGGGACAGAATTTAGCAATCAGCCCCAGCATTTT. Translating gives CASSGSPGTEFSNQPQHF.